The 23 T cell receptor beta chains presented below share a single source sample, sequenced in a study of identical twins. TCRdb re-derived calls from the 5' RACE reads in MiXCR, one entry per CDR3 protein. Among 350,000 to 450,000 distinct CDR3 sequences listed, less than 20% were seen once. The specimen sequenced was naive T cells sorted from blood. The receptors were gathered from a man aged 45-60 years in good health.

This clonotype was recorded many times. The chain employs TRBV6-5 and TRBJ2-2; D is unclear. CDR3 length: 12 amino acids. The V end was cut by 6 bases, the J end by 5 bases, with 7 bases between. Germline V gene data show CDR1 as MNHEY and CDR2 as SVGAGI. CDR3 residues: CASSTMTGELFF. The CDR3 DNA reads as TGTGCCAGCAGCACAATGACCGGGGAGCTGTTTTTT.

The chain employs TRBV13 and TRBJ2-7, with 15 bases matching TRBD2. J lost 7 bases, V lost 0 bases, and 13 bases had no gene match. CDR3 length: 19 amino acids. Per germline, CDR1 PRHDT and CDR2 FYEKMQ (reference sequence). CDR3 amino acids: CASSLGPGLAGGLVGEQYF. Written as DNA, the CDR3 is TGTGCCAGCAGCTTAGGCCCGGGACTAGCGGGGGGCCTAGTAGGAGAGCAGTACTTC.

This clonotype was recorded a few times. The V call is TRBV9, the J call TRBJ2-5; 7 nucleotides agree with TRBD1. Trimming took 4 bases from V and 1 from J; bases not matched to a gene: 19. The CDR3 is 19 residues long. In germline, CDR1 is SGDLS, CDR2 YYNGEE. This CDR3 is CASSPRGGRDRASQETQYF. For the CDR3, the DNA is TGTGCCAGCAGCCCCCGAGGTGGACGGGACAGAGCGTCCCAAGAGACCCAGTACTTC.

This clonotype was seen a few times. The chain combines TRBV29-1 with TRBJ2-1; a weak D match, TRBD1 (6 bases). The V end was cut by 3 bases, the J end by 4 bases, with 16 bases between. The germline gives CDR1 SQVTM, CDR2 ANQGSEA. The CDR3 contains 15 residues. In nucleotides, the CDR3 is TGCAGCGTTGAGACGGGCAGCACAGGGTACAATGAGCAGTTCTTC. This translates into CSVETGSTGYNEQFF.

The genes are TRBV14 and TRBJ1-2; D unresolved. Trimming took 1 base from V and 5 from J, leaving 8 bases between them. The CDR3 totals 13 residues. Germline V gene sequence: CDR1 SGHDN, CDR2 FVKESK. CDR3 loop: CASSQGFRYGYTF. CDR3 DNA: TGTGCCAGCAGCCAAGGGTTTCGGTATGGCTACACCTTC.

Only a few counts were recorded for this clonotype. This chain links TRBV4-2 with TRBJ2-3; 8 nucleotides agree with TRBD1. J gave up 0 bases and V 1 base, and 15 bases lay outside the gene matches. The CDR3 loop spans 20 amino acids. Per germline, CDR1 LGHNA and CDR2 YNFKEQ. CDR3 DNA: TGTGCCAGCAGCCAAGTTAAGGTCGACACAGGGGGTACTAGCACAGATACGCAGTATTTT. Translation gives CASSQVKVDTGGTSTDTQYF.

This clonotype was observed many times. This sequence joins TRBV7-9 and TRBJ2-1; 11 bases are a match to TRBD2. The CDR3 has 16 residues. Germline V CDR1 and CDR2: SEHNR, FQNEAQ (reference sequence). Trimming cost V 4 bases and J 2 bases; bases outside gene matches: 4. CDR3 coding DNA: TGTGCCAGCAGCTCGATACTAGCGGGGGCCTACAATGAGCAGTTCTTC. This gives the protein CASSSILAGAYNEQFF.

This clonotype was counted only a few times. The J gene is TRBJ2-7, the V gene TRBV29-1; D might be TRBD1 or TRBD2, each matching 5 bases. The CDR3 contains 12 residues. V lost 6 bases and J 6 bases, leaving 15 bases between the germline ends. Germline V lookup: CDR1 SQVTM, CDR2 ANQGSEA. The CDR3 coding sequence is TGCAGCGTCGAGGGGCGACCCGGCGAGCAGTACTTC. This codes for CSVEGRPGEQYF.

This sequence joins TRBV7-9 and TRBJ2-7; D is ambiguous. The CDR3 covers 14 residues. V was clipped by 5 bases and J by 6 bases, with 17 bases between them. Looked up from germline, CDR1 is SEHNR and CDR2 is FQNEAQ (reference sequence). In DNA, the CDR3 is TGTGCCAGCAGCGGGGTTTCGACCGGCCGCGAGCAGTACTTC. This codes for CASSGVSTGREQYF.

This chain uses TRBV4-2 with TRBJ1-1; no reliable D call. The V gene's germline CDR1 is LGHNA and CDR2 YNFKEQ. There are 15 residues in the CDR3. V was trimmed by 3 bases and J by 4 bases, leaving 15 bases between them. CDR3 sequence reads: CASSQAMWVGTEAFF. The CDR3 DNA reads TGTGCCAGCAGCCAGGCCATGTGGGTTGGCACTGAAGCTTTCTTT.

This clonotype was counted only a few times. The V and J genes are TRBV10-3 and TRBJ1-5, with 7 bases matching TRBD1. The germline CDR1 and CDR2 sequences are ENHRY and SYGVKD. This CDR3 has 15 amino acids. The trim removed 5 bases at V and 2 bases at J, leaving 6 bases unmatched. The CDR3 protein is CAISSTGEGNQPQHF. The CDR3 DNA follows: TGTGCCATCAGTAGTACAGGGGAAGGCAATCAGCCCCAGCATTTT.

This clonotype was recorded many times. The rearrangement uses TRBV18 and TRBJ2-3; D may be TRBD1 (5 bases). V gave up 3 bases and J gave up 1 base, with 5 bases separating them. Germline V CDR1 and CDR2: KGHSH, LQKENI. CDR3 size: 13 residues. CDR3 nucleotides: TGTGCCAGCTCACCGACAGGCACAGATACGCAGTATTTT. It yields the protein CASSPTGTDTQYF.

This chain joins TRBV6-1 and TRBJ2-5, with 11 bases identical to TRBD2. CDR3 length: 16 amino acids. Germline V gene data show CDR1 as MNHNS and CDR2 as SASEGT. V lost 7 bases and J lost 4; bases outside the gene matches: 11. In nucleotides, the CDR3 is TGTGCCAGCACCACGGGAGGGCTAGCGGGAGGAGAGACCCAGTACTTC. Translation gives CASTTGGLAGGETQYF.

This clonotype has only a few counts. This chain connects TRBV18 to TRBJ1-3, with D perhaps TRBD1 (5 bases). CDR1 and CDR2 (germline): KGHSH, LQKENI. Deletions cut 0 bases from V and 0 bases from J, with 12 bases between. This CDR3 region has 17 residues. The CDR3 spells CASSPPGQRISGNTIYF. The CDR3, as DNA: TGTGCCAGCTCACCACCGGGGCAACGAATCTCTGGAAACACCATATATTTT.

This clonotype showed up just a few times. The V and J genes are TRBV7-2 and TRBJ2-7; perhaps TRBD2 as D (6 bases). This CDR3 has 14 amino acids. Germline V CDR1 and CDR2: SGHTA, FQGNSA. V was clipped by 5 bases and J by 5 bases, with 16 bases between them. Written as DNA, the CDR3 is TGTGCCAGCAGCAGAGGACTAAAGGAGAACGAGCAGTACTTC. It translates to CASSRGLKENEQYF.

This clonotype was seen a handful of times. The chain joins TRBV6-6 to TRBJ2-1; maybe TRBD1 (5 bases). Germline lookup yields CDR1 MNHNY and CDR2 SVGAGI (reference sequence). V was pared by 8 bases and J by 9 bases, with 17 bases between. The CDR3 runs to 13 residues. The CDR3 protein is CASAGQGPVEQFF. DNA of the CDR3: TGTGCCAGCGCAGGGCAAGGGCCTGTTGAGCAGTTCTTC.

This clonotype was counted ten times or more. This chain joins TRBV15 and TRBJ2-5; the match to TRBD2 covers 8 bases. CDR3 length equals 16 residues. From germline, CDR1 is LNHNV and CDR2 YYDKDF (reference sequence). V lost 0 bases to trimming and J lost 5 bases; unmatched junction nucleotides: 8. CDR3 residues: CATSREETSAGETQYF. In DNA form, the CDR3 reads TGTGCCACCAGCAGAGAAGAGACTAGCGCTGGCGAGACCCAGTACTTC.

This CDR3 reads CASSSAGNTIYF. The CDR3 bases are TGTGCCAGCAGTTCCGCCGGAAACACCATATATTTT. V gene TRBV12-3 or TRBV12-4 combines with J gene TRBJ1-3; D not certain. V gave up 4 bases and J gave up 4 bases, with 5 bases separating them. The length of the CDR3 is 12 residues.

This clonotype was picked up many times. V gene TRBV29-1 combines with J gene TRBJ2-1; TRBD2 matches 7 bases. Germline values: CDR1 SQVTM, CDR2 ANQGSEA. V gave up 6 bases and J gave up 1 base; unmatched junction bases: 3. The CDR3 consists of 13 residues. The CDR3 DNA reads TGCAGCGTATCGGGACTATCCTACAATGAGCAGTTCTTC. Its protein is CSVSGLSYNEQFF.

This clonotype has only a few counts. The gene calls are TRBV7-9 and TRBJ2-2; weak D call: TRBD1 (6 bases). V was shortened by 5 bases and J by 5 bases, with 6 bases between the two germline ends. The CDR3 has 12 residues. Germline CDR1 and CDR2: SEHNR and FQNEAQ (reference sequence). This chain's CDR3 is CASSQGTGELFF. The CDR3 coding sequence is TGTGCCAGCAGCCAGGGGACCGGGGAGCTGTTTTTT.

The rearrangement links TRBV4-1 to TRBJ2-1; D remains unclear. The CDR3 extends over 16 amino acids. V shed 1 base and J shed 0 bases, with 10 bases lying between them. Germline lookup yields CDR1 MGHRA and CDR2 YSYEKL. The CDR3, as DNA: TGCGCCAGCAGCCAAGGAAGCATACTCTCCTACAATGAGCAGTTCTTC. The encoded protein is CASSQGSILSYNEQFF.

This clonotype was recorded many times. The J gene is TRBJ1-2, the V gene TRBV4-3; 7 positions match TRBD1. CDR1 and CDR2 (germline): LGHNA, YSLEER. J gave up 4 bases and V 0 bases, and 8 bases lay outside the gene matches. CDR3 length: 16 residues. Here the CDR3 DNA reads TGCGCCAGCAGCCAAGATTTCCTCGGGACAGCCTATGGCTACACCTTC. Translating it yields CASSQDFLGTAYGYTF.

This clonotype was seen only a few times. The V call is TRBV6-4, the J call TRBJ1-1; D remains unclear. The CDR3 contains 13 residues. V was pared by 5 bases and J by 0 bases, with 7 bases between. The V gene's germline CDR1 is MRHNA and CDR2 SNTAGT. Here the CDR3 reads CASSSNLNTEAFF. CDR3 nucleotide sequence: TGTGCCAGCAGTTCAAACCTGAACACTGAAGCTTTCTTT.